Below are 27 T cell receptor beta chains sequenced from a single sample in a study of vaccination and CD4 T cells after COVID-19. The time point is: late sampling 161 to 241 days after vaccination in three convalescent patients. Noted treatment: roughly 10-day PBMC culture with coronavirus spike peptide pools or control peptides (ViraFEST assay). Their target antigens are unknown. Sequenced with the Oncomine TCR Beta short-read assay was DNA taken from cultured CD4+ T cells. TCRdb called the PCR reads again in MiXCR, with one record for every CDR3 protein. Found here are more than 20,000 distinct CDR3 sequences, 45% to 55% of them singletons; the top ten hold about 13%. The specimen was CD4+ T cells from blood, cultured in vitro, collected about 7 months after SARS-CoV-2 vaccination. The source of these receptors is a human donor who had recovered from COVID-19.

This clonotype has just a few counts. The DNA of the CDR3 is TGTGCCAGCAGCATACTTCCTGAAGGGGACTATGGCTACACCTTC. This gives the protein CASSILPEGDYGYTF. This sequence joins TRBV7-8 and TRBJ1-2; the D gene is possibly TRBD1 (5 bases). CDR1 is SGHVS, CDR2 FQNEAQ, per germline. The CDR3 extends over 15 amino acids. The V end was cut by 5 bases, the J end by 3 bases, with 16 bases between.

The chain recombines TRBV20-1 with TRBJ2-3; 7 bases agree with TRBD2. CDR1 and CDR2 from the germline V gene are DFQATT and SNEGSKA (reference sequence). Germline trimming cut 4 bases from V and 4 bases from J; bases unmatched to any gene: 8. CDR3 length equals 14 residues. Here the CDR3 DNA reads TGCAGTGCTAAGTCGACTAGCAACGCAGATACGCAGTATTTT. The encoded protein is CSAKSTSNADTQYF.

This clonotype was found a few times. This chain uses TRBV7-8 with TRBJ1-5; TRBD1 matches 9 bases. The CDR3 is made up of 14 amino acids. V lost 5 bases to trimming and J lost 5 bases; unmatched junction nucleotides: 4. Germline V gene sequence: CDR1 SGHVS, CDR2 FQNEAQ. The CDR3 here is CASSLQGAYQPQHF. The CDR3 region has the DNA TGTGCCAGCAGCCTACAGGGGGCCTATCAGCCCCAGCATTTT.

This chain joins TRBV28 and TRBJ2-3; D gene unclear. V was trimmed by 3 bases and J by 2 bases, leaving 6 bases between them. This CDR3 contains 13 residues. Germline V gene sequence: CDR1 MDHEN, CDR2 SYDVKM. The CDR3 DNA is TGTGCCAGCAGTTTGCTTTACACAGATACGCAGTATTTT. It yields the protein CASSLLYTDTQYF. The complete variable domain, with remaining parts taken from reference TRBV28 and TRBJ2-3, reads DVKVTQSSRYLVKRTGEKVFLECVQDMDHENMFWYRQDPGLGLRLIYFSYDVKMKEKGDIPEGYSVSREKKERFSLILESASTNQTSMYLCASSLLYTDTQYFGPGTRLTVL.

This rearrangement joins TRBV12-3 or TRBV12-4 to TRBJ1-5; the D is unclear. The V and J ends lost 5 bases and 1 base respectively, with 6 bases between them. The CDR3 is made up of 13 amino acids. The CDR3 sequence: CASSTRSNQPQHF. The CDR3, as DNA: TGTGCCAGCAGTACAAGGAGCAATCAGCCCCAGCATTTT.

V gene TRBV20-1 combines with J gene TRBJ2-5, with 13 bases aligning to TRBD2. The germline V gene has CDR1 DFQATT and CDR2 SNEGSKA (reference sequence). The CDR3 contains 16 residues. V shed 4 bases and J 5 bases; nucleotides not matched to a gene: 10. The CDR3 DNA reads TGCAGTGCTAAACTAGCGGGAGGGCCGAGAATGGAGACCCAGTACTTC. It yields the protein CSAKLAGGPRMETQYF.

V and J are TRBV20-1 and TRBJ2-5; 9 bases map to TRBD1. Losses at the gene ends were 5 bases for V and 1 base for J; bases not matched to a gene: 8. The CDR3 contains 15 residues. Germline CDR1 is DFQATT and CDR2 is SNEGSKA (reference sequence). The CDR3 DNA sequence: TGCAGTGCTTCCCCGGGACAGGGAGGCCAAGAGACCCAGTACTTC. Amino acids: CSASPGQGGQETQYF.

This clonotype was seen repeatedly, ten times or more. The chain has TRBV20-1 and TRBJ1-5; 12 nucleotides match TRBD1. Germline values: CDR1 DFQATT, CDR2 SNEGSKA (reference sequence). This CDR3 contains 18 residues. V shed 3 bases, J shed 4 bases, and the junction held 13 bases outside the gene matches. The CDR3 region has the DNA TGCAGTGCTAGTGCTTGGGGAGGGGGACAGGGGGCTAATCAGCCCCAGCATTTT. Its translation: CSASAWGGGQGANQPQHF.

Only one count was recorded for this clonotype. This rearrangement joins TRBV20-1 to TRBJ2-3; 10 bases map to TRBD2. The CDR3 has 18 residues. Trimming cost V 6 bases and J 2 bases; bases outside gene matches: 17. Germline CDR1 reads DFQATT; CDR2 reads SNEGSKA (reference sequence). The CDR3 loop is CSAGPGPGLAETTDTQYF. CDR3 nucleotide sequence: TGCAGTGCAGGCCCGGGTCCCGGACTAGCGGAAACCACAGATACGCAGTATTTT.

This clonotype was seen a few times. The chain uses TRBV7-9 and TRBJ2-7; TRBD1 matches 8 bases. V lost 5 bases to trimming and J lost 4 bases; unmatched junction nucleotides: 16. Germline CDR1 SEHNR, CDR2 FQNEAQ (reference sequence). CDR3 length: 17 amino acids. CDR3 loop: CASSLGTGRLTAYEQYF. CDR3 nucleotide sequence: TGTGCCAGCAGCCTCGGGACAGGACGTTTAACGGCGTACGAGCAGTACTTC.

The V and J genes are TRBV20-1 and TRBJ2-7, with D tentatively TRBD1 (5 bases). V was shortened by 0 bases and J by 2 bases, with 11 bases between the two germline ends. The CDR3 consists of 14 residues. Per germline, CDR1 DFQATT and CDR2 SNEGSKA (reference sequence). The CDR3 spells CSARDPGKAYEQYF. CDR3 bases: TGCAGTGCTAGAGATCCAGGGAAGGCCTACGAGCAGTACTTC.

This sequence joins TRBV7-9 and TRBJ1-5; tentatively, D is TRBD1 (6 bases). Germline CDR1 and CDR2: SEHNR and FQNEAQ (reference sequence). With 8 bases removed from V and 11 bases from J, the gap between germline ends came to 22 bases. The CDR3 sequence is 14 residues long. CDR3 sequence reads: CASGDDSRGQSQHF. The CDR3 nucleotides are TGTGCCAGCGGCGACGACAGTCGTGGACAGTCCCAGCATTTT.

This clonotype was recorded once. The chain joins TRBV20-1 to TRBJ1-2, with D possibly being TRBD1 (6 bases). With 5 bases removed from V and 2 bases from J, the gap between germline ends came to 21 bases. The CDR3 covers 16 residues. From germline, CDR1 is DFQATT and CDR2 SNEGSKA (reference sequence). The CDR3 coding sequence is TGCAGTGCTGGAGGGGGTGAGCGGGACGGGAACTATGGCTACACCTTC. Protein product: CSAGGGERDGNYGYTF.

This chain links TRBV20-1 with TRBJ1-3; D is perhaps TRBD1 (6 bases). Germline V gene lookup returns CDR1 DFQATT and CDR2 SNEGSKA (reference sequence). Trimming removed 6 bases at V and 0 bases at J, with 12 bases between. The CDR3 is 14 residues long. CDR3 in DNA: TGCAGTGCCCCTTGGGGACACTCTGGAAACACCATATATTTT. Translation: CSAPWGHSGNTIYF.

This clonotype showed up just once. This sequence joins TRBV7-9 and TRBJ2-3; maybe TRBD2 (5 bases). V was shortened by 3 bases and J by 0 bases, with 10 bases between the two germline ends. Germline CDR1 SEHNR, CDR2 FQNEAQ (reference sequence). This CDR3 is 15 amino acids long. Written as DNA, the CDR3 is TGTGCCAGCAGCTTTGGAGCGGACAGCACAGATACGCAGTATTTT. This encodes CASSFGADSTDTQYF.

The chain uses TRBV7-2 and TRBJ2-6, with D maybe TRBD1 (6 bases). V was clipped by 4 bases and J by 1 base, with 14 bases between them. The V gene's germline CDR1 is SGHTA and CDR2 FQGNSA. The CDR3 covers 17 residues. The CDR3 loop reads CASSYRDLRSGANVLTF. DNA of the CDR3: TGTGCCAGCAGCTACAGGGATTTGAGGTCTGGGGCCAACGTCCTGACTTTC.

The chain joins TRBV24-1 to TRBJ1-1; D is uncertain. CDR1 and CDR2 (germline): KGHDR, SFDVKD. V shed 2 bases and J shed 4 bases, with 19 bases lying between them. This CDR3 spans 17 amino acids. The CDR3 region has the DNA TGTGCCACCAGTGATTCCACGTTGGCAGGCAGAGTCACTGAAGCTTTCTTT. It is translated as CATSDSTLAGRVTEAFF.

The CDR3 nucleotides are TGCAGTGCTAGATACCTAGCGGCCCTCCAGTACTTC. Its translation: CSARYLAALQYF. The chain couples TRBV20-1 to TRBJ2-7; 7 positions agree with TRBD2. With V trimmed by 2 bases and J by 10 bases, 8 bases remained unmatched. Germline CDR1 is DFQATT and CDR2 is SNEGSKA (reference sequence). The CDR3 runs 12 residues.

The chain employs TRBV20-1 and TRBJ2-7, with D maybe TRBD1 (7 bases). This CDR3 is 14 amino acids long. V dropped 0 bases and J dropped 5 bases, with 14 bases sitting between them. CDR1 is DFQATT and CDR2 is SNEGSKA in the germline V gene (reference sequence). CDR3: CSARDGAGGHEQYF. For the CDR3, the DNA is TGCAGTGCTAGAGACGGGGCAGGGGGGCACGAGCAGTACTTC.

This clonotype was detected a few times. J is TRBJ1-2 and V is TRBV6-1; 9 nucleotides agree with TRBD1. The J segment lost 8 bases and the V segment lost 6 bases, leaving 7 bases of the junction unmatched. The CDR3 is 13 amino acids. Germline-derived CDR1 and CDR2 are MNHNS and SASEGT. DNA of the CDR3: TGTGCCAGCAGAGGGGACAGGGTAGGCGGCTACACCTTC. It encodes CASRGDRVGGYTF.

In its sample, this clonotype was seen a few times. The rearrangement links TRBV20-1 to TRBJ1-2; D gene unclear. Germline loops: CDR1 DFQATT, CDR2 SNEGSKA (reference sequence). The CDR3 length is 12 residues. The V end lost 3 bases, the J end lost 4 bases, and 9 bases lay between the germline ends. The DNA of the CDR3 is TGCAGTGCTAGTCTGGAGATCTATGGCTACACCTTC. It encodes CSASLEIYGYTF.

This chain links TRBV7-2 with TRBJ2-5; D is undetermined. Germline V CDR1 and CDR2: SGHTA, FQGNSA. The CDR3 contains 13 residues. V lost 2 bases and J 9 bases, leaving 13 bases between the germline ends. CDR3 protein: CASSLTRPRAQYF. Here the CDR3 DNA reads TGTGCCAGCAGCTTAACCCGTCCTAGGGCCCAGTACTTC.

The chain carries TRBV7-3 and TRBJ2-1, with 7 bases fitting TRBD2. Germline assignment: CDR1 SGHTA and CDR2 FQGTGA. The junction had 6 bases not matched to a gene; V was cut back by 0 bases and J by 1 base. This CDR3 contains 17 residues. CDR3 nucleotide sequence: TGTGCCAGCAGCTTAACGCCGGGACTACCTTCCTACAATGAGCAGTTCTTC. As protein: CASSLTPGLPSYNEQFF. Using reference TRBV7-3 and TRBJ2-1 for the parts outside the CDR3, the full variable domain is GAGVSQTPSNKVTEKGKYVELRCDPISGHTALYWYRQSLGQGPEFLIYFQGTGAADDSGLPNDRFFAVRPEGSVSTLKIQRTERGDSAVYLCASSLTPGLPSYNEQFFGPGTRLTVL.

The V gene is TRBV20-1, the J gene TRBJ1-2; D possibly corresponds to TRBD1 (5 bases). Trimming cost V 0 bases and J 6 bases, with 14 bases left between them. In germline, CDR1 is DFQATT, CDR2 SNEGSKA (reference sequence). This CDR3 is built from 14 residues. This CDR3 reads CSARDLGSGDGYTF. CDR3 sequence (DNA): TGCAGTGCTAGAGATCTTGGCTCGGGGGATGGCTACACCTTC.

The chain employs TRBV15 and TRBJ2-3, with 8 bases matching TRBD2. The V gene's germline CDR1 is LNHNV and CDR2 YYDKDF (reference sequence). The CDR3 sequence is 17 residues long. V lost 3 bases, J lost 5 bases, and 13 bases stayed unmatched. The CDR3 sequence: CATSRNPAAGAQDTQYF. The DNA for the CDR3 is TGTGCCACCAGCAGGAACCCCGCAGCGGGAGCCCAAGATACGCAGTATTTT.

The gene calls are TRBV6-1 and TRBJ2-5, with 10 bases identical to TRBD1. This CDR3 is built from 15 residues. The ends lost 6 bases at V and 5 bases at J; junction bases unmatched: 9. Germline CDR1 and CDR2: MNHNS and SASEGT. The CDR3 DNA reads as TGTGCCAGCAGGTCTCCGGGACAGGGGCTGGAGACCCAGTACTTC. Translating gives CASRSPGQGLETQYF.

V gene TRBV7-6 combines with J gene TRBJ2-7; a weak D match, TRBD2 (5 bases). CDR3 length equals 13 residues. Germline V gene data show CDR1 as SGHVS and CDR2 as FNYEAQ. The V end was cut by 2 bases, the J end by 5 bases, with 10 bases between. The CDR3 bases are TGTGCCAGCAGCTTAAGGGCCGGGGACGAGCAGTACTTC. Its translation: CASSLRAGDEQYF. Combining the CDR3 with reference TRBV7-6 and TRBJ2-7 gives the whole variable domain GAGVSQSPRYKVTKRGQDVALRCDPISGHVSLYWYRQALGQGPEFLTYFNYEAQQDKSGLPNDRFSAERPEGSISTLTIQRTEQRDSAMYRCASSLRAGDEQYFGPGTRLTVT.